The 23 T cell receptor beta chains reported below all come from one sample, sequenced in a study of blood T cell repertoires in COVID-19. Method: immunoSEQ multiplex PCR; TCRdb's copy keeps in-frame clones and lacks some. The table has approximately 120,000 clones, more than 80% seen once. What was sequenced was peripheral blood. The receptor set was obtained from a human donor in a cohort sampled during active COVID-19.

This clone was counted at least ten times. The chain has TRBV15 and TRBJ2-3; D might be TRBD1 (6 bases). Germline lookup yields CDR1 LNHNV and CDR2 YYDKDF (reference sequence). Trimming removed 5 bases at V and 4 bases at J, with 16 bases between. The CDR3 runs 15 residues. The CDR3 is CATSREGGAADTQYF. The CDR3 coding sequence is TGTGCCACCAGCCGGGAAGGGGGAGCGGCAGATACGCAGTATTTT.

V is TRBV7-9 and J is TRBJ1-2; no clear D. With 1 base removed from V and 2 bases from J, the gap between germline ends came to 8 bases. CDR1 is SEHNR and CDR2 is FQNEAQ in the germline V gene (reference sequence). This CDR3 has 14 residues. The CDR3 DNA reads TGTGCCAGCAGCTTAGATGGAGGGAACTATGGCTACACCTTC. Its protein product is CASSLDGGNYGYTF.

V gene TRBV5-1 combines with J gene TRBJ2-2; 8 nucleotides agree with TRBD1. V lost 2 bases and J lost 4; bases outside the gene matches: 1. Germline assignment: CDR1 SGHRS and CDR2 YFSETQ. This CDR3 is 14 amino acids long. This CDR3 reads CASSFTGGTGELFF. As DNA, the CDR3 is TGCGCCAGCAGCTTCACAGGGGGCACCGGGGAGCTGTTTTTT.

This clone was recorded only once. V gene TRBV11-3 combines with J gene TRBJ2-7, with 8 bases matching TRBD1. The CDR3 extends over 14 amino acids. Per germline, CDR1 SGHNT and CDR2 YENEEA. The ends lost 1 base at V and 3 bases at J; junction bases unmatched: 2. The CDR3 loop is CASSLAQGVYEQYF. CDR3 nucleotide sequence: TGTGCCAGCAGCTTAGCACAGGGGGTCTACGAGCAGTACTTC.

The V gene is TRBV11-2, the J gene TRBJ2-1, with D unclear. The V gene's germline CDR1 is SGHAT and CDR2 FQNNGV. V dropped 4 bases and J dropped 3 bases, with 13 bases sitting between them. This CDR3 has 15 residues. This chain's CDR3 is CASSSPLLSYNEQFF. Written as DNA, the CDR3 is TGTGCCAGCAGCTCGCCCCTCCTAAGCTACAATGAGCAGTTCTTC.

This chain joins TRBV7-2 and TRBJ1-3; D gene uncertain. The V gene's germline CDR1 is SGHTA and CDR2 FQGNSA. V was shortened by 5 bases and J by 2 bases, with 10 bases between the two germline ends. This CDR3 comprises 14 residues. The CDR3 DNA is TGTGCCAGCAGCCCCGGACTTACTGGAAACACCATATATTTT. Its protein is CASSPGLTGNTIYF.

CDR3 DNA: TGCAGCGTTCTCCCCCTGGACAGGGGTGTGGATGGCTACACCTTC. Protein sequence: CSVLPLDRGVDGYTF. The chain links TRBV29-1 to TRBJ1-2; 9 positions match TRBD1. Germline V gene sequence: CDR1 SQVTM, CDR2 ANQGSEA. The CDR3 runs to 15 residues. Trimming removed 5 bases from V and 6 bases from J; junction bases left unmatched: 13.

The J gene is TRBJ1-5, the V gene TRBV5-5; D is unresolved. V lost 0 bases and J lost 0, with 7 bases in between. The CDR3 loop spans 15 amino acids. In germline, CDR1 is SGHKS, CDR2 YYEKEE (reference sequence). The CDR3 region is CASSLGPDSNQPQHF. As DNA, the CDR3 is TGTGCCAGCAGCTTGGGGCCAGATAGCAATCAGCCCCAGCATTTT.

This clone was seen just once. The chain links TRBV27 to TRBJ1-1; D may be TRBD1 (6 bases). Trimming pared 6 bases from V and 1 base from J, leaving 12 bases between. Per the germline V gene, CDR1 is MNHEY and CDR2 is SMNVEV (reference sequence). CDR3 length: 14 residues. CDR3 coding DNA: TGTGCCAGCAGGCAGACAGGATCGAACACTGAAGCTTTCTTT. It yields the protein CASRQTGSNTEAFF.

The chain uses TRBV4-2 and TRBJ1-5, with no clear D. The germline V and J ends were trimmed by 0 bases and 2 bases, with 5 bases remaining between them. This CDR3 has 14 amino acids. Germline assignment: CDR1 LGHNA and CDR2 YNFKEQ. CDR3 region: CASSQDSGNQPQHF. The CDR3 DNA sequence: TGTGCCAGCAGCCAAGACTCAGGCAATCAGCCCCAGCATTTT.

The J gene is TRBJ2-7, the V gene TRBV3-1 (or the pseudogene TRBV3-2); 7 nucleotides align to TRBD2. The CDR3 has 15 amino acids. Germline V lookup: CDR1 LGHDT, CDR2 YNNKEL (reference sequence). J was trimmed by 7 bases and V by 4 bases; bases with no gene match: 13. The CDR3 DNA is TGTGCCAGCAGCCCCTTAGCAGGGCCAGCGGGGGAGCAGTACTTC. Translated, it gives CASSPLAGPAGEQYF.

Only a few counts were recorded for this clone. The rearrangement links TRBV9 to TRBJ1-1; D is perhaps TRBD1 (6 bases). In germline, CDR1 is SGDLS, CDR2 YYNGEE. The CDR3 is 14 residues long. Trimming removed 0 bases from V and 6 bases from J, with 12 bases in between. The CDR3 loop is CASSVAGGAAEAFF. Written as DNA, the CDR3 is TGTGCCAGCAGCGTAGCGGGGGGCGCCGCTGAAGCTTTCTTT.

The rearrangement uses TRBV12-3 or TRBV12-4 and TRBJ2-5, with unresolved D. The CDR3 has 13 amino acids. V was clipped by 3 bases and J by 1 base, with 6 bases between them. The CDR3 DNA follows: TGTGCCAGCAGTTTTGCAGTCCAAGAGACCCAGTACTTC. Translated: CASSFAVQETQYF.

A single count supports this clone. The gene calls are TRBV9 and TRBJ2-7, with D possibly matching TRBD1 (6 bases). The V gene's germline CDR1 is SGDLS and CDR2 YYNGEE. V was shortened by 4 bases and J by 0 bases, with 11 bases between the two germline ends. CDR3 length: 14 residues. The CDR3 bases are TGTGCCAGCAGCACCTGGGACACCTCCTACGAGCAGTACTTC. Residues: CASSTWDTSYEQYF.

This clone has a handful of counts. This chain uses TRBV2 with TRBJ1-1; D unclear. Per germline, CDR1 SNHLY and CDR2 FYNNEI. The CDR3 covers 13 residues. Trimming removed 7 bases from V and 3 bases from J, with 12 bases in between. The CDR3 reads CASKVAGDTEAFF. CDR3 nucleotide sequence: TGTGCCAGCAAGGTGGCGGGAGACACTGAAGCTTTCTTT. The whole variable domain, filled in from reference TRBV2 and TRBJ1-1, reads EPEVTQTPSHQVTQMGQEVILRCVPISNHLYFYWYRQILGQKVEFLVSFYNNEISEKSEIFDDQFSVERPDGSNFTLKIRSTKLEDSAMYFCASKVAGDTEAFFGQGTRLTVV.

The V and J genes are TRBV21-1 and TRBJ1-6; the DNA was not compared with TRBD1, the D call given in the table. TRBV21-1 is a recognized pseudogene. The CDR3 contains 15 residues. The CDR3 bases are TGTGCCAGCAGCAAGCCAGGGTACTATAATTCACCCCTCCACTTT. Its protein product is CASSKPGYYNSPLHF.

The chain uses TRBV27 and TRBJ2-1; 12 bases are shared with TRBD2. Looked up from germline, CDR1 is MNHEY and CDR2 is SMNVEV (reference sequence). J was trimmed by 2 bases and V by 3 bases; bases with no gene match: 5. CDR3 length equals 17 residues. The CDR3 nucleotides read TGTGCCAGCAGTTTGCCCGGACTAGCGGGAACCTACAATGAGCAGTTCTTC. Its translation is CASSLPGLAGTYNEQFF.

This sequence joins TRBV5-1 and TRBJ1-2; D not resolved. In germline, CDR1 is SGHRS, CDR2 YFSETQ. V lost 0 bases, J lost 4 bases, and 10 bases lay in between. This CDR3 has 14 amino acids. In nucleotides, the CDR3 is TGCGCCAGCAGCTTGGATGAGGTCAGCTATGGCTACACCTTC. As protein: CASSLDEVSYGYTF.

The J gene is TRBJ2-1, the V gene TRBV7-2; 7 nucleotides line up with TRBD1. Germline V gives CDR1 SGHTA, CDR2 FQGNSA. The length of the CDR3 is 15 residues. The junction had 11 bases not matched to a gene; V was cut back by 5 bases and J by 7 bases. DNA of the CDR3: TGTGCCAGCAGCGAGAGGACAGGAGTCCGGAATGAGCAGTTCTTC. It translates to CASSERTGVRNEQFF.

CDR3 amino acids: CASRQTYEQYF. The CDR3 DNA follows: TGTGCCAGCAGACAGACCTACGAGCAGTACTTC. The V call is TRBV25-1, the J call TRBJ2-7; no reliable D call. V was cut by 6 bases and J by 2 bases, with 5 bases left in between. Germline-derived CDR1 and CDR2 are MGHDK and SYGVNS. The CDR3 is 11 amino acids.

The rearrangement joins TRBV6-5 to TRBJ2-1; TRBD2 matches 7 bases. CDR1 is MNHEY, CDR2 SVGAGI, per germline. The trim removed 5 bases at V and 5 bases at J, leaving 9 bases unmatched. This CDR3 has 15 amino acids. CDR3 sequence (DNA): TGTGCCAGCAGTCGCTCGGCTAGCGGAAACAATGAGCAGTTCTTC. It yields the protein CASSRSASGNNEQFF.

The chain carries TRBV3-1 (or the pseudogene TRBV3-2) and TRBJ2-5, with D possibly TRBD2 on 7 matching bases. Trimming took off 4 bases at V and 3 bases at J, with 18 bases between the two ends. From germline, CDR1 is LGHDT and CDR2 YNNKEL (reference sequence). This CDR3 spans 16 amino acids. The CDR3 loop reads CASSLLGGAKKETQYF. DNA of the CDR3: TGTGCCAGCAGCCTCTTAGGGGGGGCTAAAAAAGAGACCCAGTACTTC.

CDR3 DNA: TGTGCCAGCAGCTTAGCTGTAAATCGTCGGAACACTGAAGCTTTCTTT. Amino acid sequence: CASSLAVNRRNTEAFF. The rearrangement links TRBV11-2 to TRBJ1-1; D not resolved. Germline V CDR1 and CDR2: SGHAT, FQNNGV. CDR3 length: 16 amino acids. V dropped 1 base and J dropped 1 base, with 13 bases sitting between them. The full variable domain, its missing parts supplied by reference TRBV11-2 and TRBJ1-1, is EAGVAQSPRYKIIEKRQSVAFWCNPISGHATLYWYQQILGQGPKLLIQFQNNGVVDDSQLPKDRFSAERLKGVDSTLKIQPAKLEDSAVYLCASSLAVNRRNTEAFFGQGTRLTVV.